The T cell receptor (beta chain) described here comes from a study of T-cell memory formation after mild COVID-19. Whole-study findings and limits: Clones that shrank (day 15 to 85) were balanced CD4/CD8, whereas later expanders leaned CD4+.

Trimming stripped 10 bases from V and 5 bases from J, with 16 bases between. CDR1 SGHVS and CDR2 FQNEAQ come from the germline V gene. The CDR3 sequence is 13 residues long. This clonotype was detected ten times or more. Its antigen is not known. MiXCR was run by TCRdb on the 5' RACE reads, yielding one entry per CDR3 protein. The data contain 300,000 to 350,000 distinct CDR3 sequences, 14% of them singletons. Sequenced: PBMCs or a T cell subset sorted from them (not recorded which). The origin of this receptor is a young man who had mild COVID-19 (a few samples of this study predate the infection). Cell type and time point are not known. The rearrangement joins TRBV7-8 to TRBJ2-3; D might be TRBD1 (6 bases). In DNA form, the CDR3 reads TGTGCCACAGGGGACGGAGCAAGAGATACGCAGTATTTT. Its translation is CATGDGARDTQYF.